The 30 T cell receptor beta chains below come from one sample, sequenced in a study of OX40 agonist ivuxolimab in advanced cancers. The method was immunoSEQ multiplex PCR; TCRdb's version includes in-frame clones alone and lacks a portion of them. Of tens of thousands of clones listed, nearly 75% are singletons. Sequenced here: CD4+ or CD8+ T cells sorted from blood, sampled in a trial of the OX40 agonist ivuxolimab. These TCRs come from an adult with an advanced solid tumor such as melanoma, head and neck, liver or kidney cancer.

The rearrangement joins TRBV19 to TRBJ1-5, with 9 bases lining up with TRBD1. Germline trimming cut 2 bases from V and 6 bases from J; bases unmatched to any gene: 11. Germline V lookup: CDR1 LNHDA, CDR2 SQIVND (reference sequence). The CDR3 runs to 17 residues. CDR3 sequence: CASSIRTGDRVSQPQHF. CDR3 bases: TGTGCCAGTAGTATACGGACAGGGGACAGGGTTAGTCAGCCCCAGCATTTT.

Only a few counts were recorded for this clone. Other nucleotide sequences in the sample specify the same CDR3. The chain employs TRBV28 and TRBJ1-1; a possible D gene is TRBD1 (6 bases). V was clipped by 7 bases and J by 5 bases, with 11 bases between them. The CDR3 has 12 residues. In germline, CDR1 is MDHEN, CDR2 SYDVKM. The CDR3 DNA reads as TGTGCCAGCATGACAGGTGGGACTGAAGCTTTCTTT. This codes for CASMTGGTEAFF.

J is TRBJ1-2 and V is TRBV7-2; 10 nucleotides match TRBD1. Germline lookup yields CDR1 SGHTA and CDR2 FQGNSA. The J segment lost 2 bases and the V segment lost 5 bases, leaving 5 bases of the junction unmatched. The CDR3 contains 15 residues. CDR3 nucleotides: TGTGCCAGCAGCCCCAGGACAGGGGGAAACTATGGCTACACCTTC. Its protein product is CASSPRTGGNYGYTF.

This clone was counted between two and nine times. As DNA, the CDR3 is TGTGCCAGCAGCCAAGGGGTGGGCCCCGGGCAGCCCCAGCATTTT. Translating it yields CASSQGVGPGQPQHF. This rearrangement joins TRBV4-2 to TRBJ1-5; D remains ambiguous. V lost 1 base and J 7 bases, leaving 14 bases between the germline ends. CDR1 and CDR2 (germline): LGHNA, YNFKEQ. The CDR3 loop spans 15 amino acids.

This chain uses TRBV10-1 with TRBJ2-3; D gene unclear. The CDR3 extends over 13 amino acids. The V and J ends lost 0 bases and 4 bases respectively, with 5 bases between them. CDR1 is WNHNN, CDR2 SYGVQD, per germline (reference sequence). CDR3 bases: TGCGCCAGCAGTGAGTCGTTGGCAGATACGCAGTATTTT. Encoded protein: CASSESLADTQYF.

The chain employs TRBV23-1 and TRBJ1-2; D is uncertain. TRBV23-1 belongs to the ORF category, with a function that is uncertain. The CDR3 spans 14 residues. V lost 6 bases, J lost 1 base, and 12 bases lay in between. CDR3 in amino acids: CASRSPLVNYGYTF. CDR3 in DNA: TGCGCCAGCAGGAGCCCCCTAGTTAACTATGGCTACACCTTC.

This chain uses TRBV29-1 with TRBJ1-3; D uncertain. CDR1 is SQVTM, CDR2 ANQGSEA, per germline. V lost 4 bases, J lost 0 bases, and 4 bases lay in between. The CDR3 has 12 residues. The CDR3 here is CSVGSSGNTIYF. The CDR3 nucleotides are TGCAGCGTTGGTTCCTCTGGAAACACCATATATTTT.

CDR3 sequence reads: CASSARQGEGAGYTF. The CDR3 coding sequence is TGCGCCAGCAGCGCGCGACAGGGGGAAGGGGCTGGCTACACCTTC. This chain connects TRBV5-1 to TRBJ1-2, with 9 bases that match TRBD1. The V gene end was trimmed by 4 bases and the J gene end by 7 bases; junction bases not matched to a gene: 11. The CDR3 loop spans 15 amino acids. Germline assignment: CDR1 SGHRS and CDR2 YFSETQ.

The chain is built from TRBV4-1 and TRBJ1-4; D is undetermined. CDR1 and CDR2 (germline): MGHRA, YSYEKL. The CDR3 extends over 13 amino acids. The V gene lost 6 bases and the J gene lost 4 bases, with 9 bases spanning the gap. CDR3 residues: CASSRQDNEKLFF. As DNA, the CDR3 is TGCGCCAGCAGTCGACAAGATAATGAAAAACTGTTTTTT.

The gene calls are TRBV7-9 and TRBJ2-7; TRBD1 might be the D (6 bases). The CDR3 is made up of 12 amino acids. Trimming removed 5 bases from V and 5 bases from J, with 10 bases in between. Looked up from germline, CDR1 is SEHNR and CDR2 is FQNEAQ (reference sequence). This CDR3 is CASSDTGNEQYV. CDR3 sequence (DNA): TGTGCCAGCAGCGACACAGGGAACGAGCAGTACGTC.

This chain links TRBV7-8 with TRBJ1-6; tentatively, D is TRBD1 (5 bases). Deletions cut 5 bases from V and 2 bases from J, with 13 bases between. This CDR3 region has 16 residues. CDR1 is SGHVS and CDR2 is FQNEAQ in the germline V gene. CDR3 sequence (DNA): TGTGCCAGCAGCCTCTCAGGGATCACCTATAATTCACCCCTCCACTTT. It yields the protein CASSLSGITYNSPLHF.

The J gene is TRBJ2-1, the V gene TRBV28; maybe TRBD2 (5 bases). The CDR3 has 16 amino acids. V was clipped by 6 bases and J by 2 bases, with 17 bases between them. The germline CDR1 and CDR2 sequences are MDHEN and SYDVKM. CDR3 DNA sequence: TGTGCCAGCAGCGTCGCGCAGATGGGAGCCTACAATGAGCAGTTCTTC. Its translation: CASSVAQMGAYNEQFF.

This clone has more than one count but fewer than ten. The genes are TRBV28 and TRBJ1-4; no reliable D call. The CDR3 extends over 11 amino acids. V lost 6 bases and J lost 7, with 6 bases in between. Germline CDR1 is MDHEN and CDR2 is SYDVKM. CDR3 coding DNA: TGTGCCAGCAGAATGGGTGAAAAACTGTTTTTT. Translated, it gives CASRMGEKLFF. Supplemented by reference TRBV28 and TRBJ1-4, the full variable domain reads DVKVTQSSRYLVKRTGEKVFLECVQDMDHENMFWYRQDPGLGLRLIYFSYDVKMKEKGDIPEGYSVSREKKERFSLILESASTNQTSMYLCASRMGEKLFFGSGTQLSVL.

This clone was seen more than once but under ten times. The DNA for the CDR3 is TGTGCCAGCAGCACGGACAGTTATGAAAAACTGTTTTTT. Translated, it gives CASSTDSYEKLFF. V is TRBV7-9 and J is TRBJ1-4; a weak D match, TRBD1 (6 bases). The V end lost 5 bases, the J end lost 6 bases, and 10 bases lay between the germline ends. The CDR3 covers 13 residues. Germline lookup yields CDR1 SEHNR and CDR2 FQNEAQ (reference sequence).

CDR3 in amino acids: CASSLGGASYEQYV. The CDR3, as DNA: TGTGCCAGCAGCTTGGGCGGCGCGTCCTACGAGCAGTACGTC. This sequence joins TRBV5-6 and TRBJ2-7; D is undetermined. This CDR3 spans 14 amino acids. V lost 0 bases and J 1 base, leaving 8 bases between the germline ends. Germline loops: CDR1 SGHDT, CDR2 YYEEEE.

The sample holds a few counts of this clone. The chain carries TRBV29-1 and TRBJ2-7, with TRBD1 matching 9 bases. V lost 1 base, J lost 4 bases, and 2 bases stayed unmatched. Germline V gene lookup returns CDR1 SQVTM and CDR2 ANQGSEA. The CDR3 runs 13 residues. The CDR3 spells CSVEGGTGYEQYF. DNA of the CDR3: TGCAGCGTTGAAGGGGGGACAGGGTACGAGCAGTACTTC.

This clone was seen only a few times. CDR3 region: CAWSEGINSPLHF. In DNA form, the CDR3 reads TGTGCCTGGAGTGAAGGGATTAATTCACCCCTCCACTTT. The rearrangement joins TRBV30 to TRBJ1-6, with D uncertain. Deletions cut 1 base from V and 6 bases from J, with 7 bases between. Germline V gene sequence: CDR1 GTSNPN, CDR2 SVGIG (reference sequence). The CDR3 is made up of 13 amino acids.

This clone was counted between two and nine times. The V and J genes are TRBV7-6 and TRBJ2-7, with TRBD1 as a possible D gene (6 bases). Looked up from germline, CDR1 is SGHVS and CDR2 is FNYEAQ. The V and J ends lost 1 base and 4 bases respectively, with 8 bases between them. The CDR3 totals 13 residues. CDR3 nucleotide sequence: TGTGCCAGCAGCTTAGGACAGGAGTACGAGCAGTACTTC. Amino acids: CASSLGQEYEQYF.

This clone was recorded a few times. The chain employs TRBV5-6 and TRBJ1-1, with 7 positions matching TRBD1. The germline CDR1 and CDR2 sequences are SGHDT and YYEEEE. The CDR3 contains 14 residues. Unmatched junction bases numbered 5, after V lost 2 bases and J lost 4 bases. The CDR3 DNA reads TGTGCCAGCAGCTTAAGGGGGCTCGGCACTGAAGCTTTCTTT. The encoded protein is CASSLRGLGTEAFF.

The table lists this clone with a few counts. At the DNA level, this CDR3 is encoded by other sequences in the same sample as well. The chain joins TRBV30 to TRBJ1-1, with D uncertain. The germline V and J ends were trimmed by 0 bases and 1 base, with 6 bases remaining between them. CDR1 is GTSNPN, CDR2 SVGIG, per germline (reference sequence). This CDR3 spans 13 amino acids. The CDR3 DNA follows: TGTGCCTGGAGTGTAGGGCAGAACACTGAAGCTTTCTTT. It specifies CAWSVGQNTEAFF.

This clone was observed once. The chain combines TRBV5-6 with TRBJ1-6; 10 nucleotides agree with TRBD1. V was clipped by 3 bases and J by 9 bases; unmatched bases: 6. The CDR3 runs to 15 residues. CDR1 SGHDT and CDR2 YYEEEE come from the germline V gene. The CDR3 DNA reads as TGTGCCAGCAGCTCGGGACAGGGGAACGGTTCACCCCTCCACTTT. Residues: CASSSGQGNGSPLHF.

The chain uses TRBV9 and TRBJ2-5; D is possibly TRBD2 (5 bases). CDR1 is SGDLS and CDR2 is YYNGEE in the germline V gene. This CDR3 spans 14 amino acids. V shed 1 base and J shed 5 bases, with 12 bases lying between them. CDR3 DNA: TGTGCCAGCAGCGTACTAGCAGGAAAGGAGACCCAGTACTTC. Its translation: CASSVLAGKETQYF.

The chain is built from TRBV29-1 and TRBJ2-3; 9 bases fit TRBD1. The junction had 4 bases not matched to a gene; V was cut back by 1 base and J by 8 bases. CDR1 and CDR2 (germline): SQVTM, ANQGSEA. The CDR3 sequence is 13 residues long. The CDR3 sequence is CSVEASTGGTQYF. CDR3 nucleotide sequence: TGCAGCGTTGAAGCCTCGACAGGGGGTACGCAGTATTTT.

This clone has at least ten counts. The chain uses TRBV5-1 and TRBJ1-1; D possibly corresponds to TRBD1 (5 bases). Germline V gene sequence: CDR1 SGHRS, CDR2 YFSETQ. CDR3 length: 12 amino acids. Trimming left V 0 bases short and J 8 bases short, with 8 bases between. In DNA form, the CDR3 reads TGCGCCAGCAGCTTGGAATGGACAGAAGCTTTCTTT. Encoded protein: CASSLEWTEAFF.

V is TRBV11-3 and J is TRBJ2-3; D gene uncertain. Trimming removed 1 base at V and 1 base at J, with 6 bases between. This CDR3 is built from 14 residues. Germline V gene sequence: CDR1 SGHNT, CDR2 YENEEA. CDR3 sequence: CASSLGGRTDTQYF. The CDR3, as DNA: TGTGCCAGCAGCTTAGGGGGTCGCACAGATACGCAGTATTTT.

The chain uses TRBV10-1 and TRBJ1-2; 7 nucleotides align to TRBD1. The CDR3 covers 13 residues. Germline CDR1 is WNHNN and CDR2 is SYGVQD (reference sequence). With 3 bases clipped from V and 7 bases from J, the junction kept 5 bases outside the gene matches. DNA for the CDR3: TGCGCCAGCAGTGACAGAGGGGGCCGTGGCTACACCTTC. Its translation is CASSDRGGRGYTF.

This clone was counted between two and nine times. The chain has TRBV7-3 and TRBJ1-1; D not certain. The CDR3 contains 13 residues. Per germline, CDR1 SGHTA and CDR2 FQGTGA. Trimming took off 2 bases at V and 0 bases at J, with 4 bases between the two ends. The CDR3 protein is CASSLALNTEAFF. The CDR3 DNA reads as TGTGCCAGCAGCTTAGCACTGAACACTGAAGCTTTCTTT.

This sequence joins TRBV28 and TRBJ2-1; the D gene could be TRBD1 or TRBD2 (5 bases each). The V end was cut by 6 bases, the J end by 12 bases, with 27 bases between. The CDR3 is 16 amino acids. Germline CDR1 MDHEN, CDR2 SYDVKM. CDR3 region: CASSTYESRDLGLQFF. Written as DNA, the CDR3 is TGTGCCAGCAGCACTTACGAATCCCGGGACCTAGGGTTGCAGTTCTTC. Supplemented by reference TRBV28 and TRBJ2-1, the full variable domain reads DVKVTQSSRYLVKRTGEKVFLECVQDMDHENMFWYRQDPGLGLRLIYFSYDVKMKEKGDIPEGYSVSREKKERFSLILESASTNQTSMYLCASSTYESRDLGLQFFGPGTRLTVL.

The chain links TRBV2 to TRBJ1-2; D not resolved. In germline, CDR1 is SNHLY, CDR2 FYNNEI. With 3 bases removed from V and 1 base from J, the gap between germline ends came to 6 bases. The CDR3 is 13 residues long. The CDR3 loop is CASSELGNYGYTF. Here the CDR3 DNA reads TGTGCCAGCAGTGAGCTCGGTAACTATGGCTACACCTTC. The full variable domain, rest sourced from reference TRBV2 and TRBJ1-2, is EPEVTQTPSHQVTQMGQEVILRCVPISNHLYFYWYRQILGQKVEFLVSFYNNEISEKSEIFDDQFSVERPDGSNFTLKIRSTKLEDSAMYFCASSELGNYGYTFGSGTRLTVV.

This chain joins TRBV30 and TRBJ2-3; D is ambiguous. CDR1 and CDR2 (germline): GTSNPN, SVGIG (reference sequence). The CDR3 is made up of 16 amino acids. Deletions cut 1 base from V and 2 bases from J, with 16 bases between. The CDR3 nucleotides are TGTGCCTGGAGTGCCCTCCGACCCTTTAACACAGATACGCAGTATTTT. Its translation: CAWSALRPFNTDTQYF.